Below are 21 T cell receptor beta chains sequenced from a single sample in a study of blood T cell repertoires in COVID-19. This table comes from immunoSEQ multiplex PCR, and its TCRdb copy is limited to in-frame clones, with some not included. The sample has approximately 200,000 clones, 65% to 85% seen once. The specimen was PBMCs or T cells enriched from blood (not recorded which). Receptors were obtained from a woman aged 30 to 39 who had recovered from COVID-19.

A few counts support this clone. This rearrangement joins TRBV19 to TRBJ2-3; the match to TRBD1 covers 8 bases. The CDR3 spans 14 residues. The ends lost 8 bases at V and 3 bases at J; junction bases unmatched: 7. CDR1 is LNHDA, CDR2 SQIVND, per germline (reference sequence). CDR3 in amino acids: CASQTGAGTDTQYF. CDR3 sequence (DNA): TGTGCCAGTCAGACAGGGGCAGGGACAGATACGCAGTATTTT.

This sequence joins TRBV14 and TRBJ2-5; 7 nucleotides match TRBD2. CDR1 is SGHDN and CDR2 is FVKESK in the germline V gene. J lost 5 bases, V lost 4 bases, and 10 bases had no gene match. CDR3 length: 15 residues. CDR3 amino acids: CASSPTGGRRETQYF. The CDR3 DNA reads TGTGCCAGCAGCCCAACCGGGGGGAGGCGTGAGACCCAGTACTTC.

The genes are TRBV6-5 and TRBJ1-1; D possibly corresponds to TRBD1 (6 bases). CDR1 is MNHEY and CDR2 is SVGAGI in the germline V gene. This CDR3 region has 13 residues. V was clipped by 7 bases and J by 1 base, with 10 bases between them. The CDR3 loop is CASKEQGNTEAFF. CDR3 nucleotides: TGTGCCAGCAAAGAACAGGGGAACACTGAAGCTTTCTTT.

V gene TRBV11-2 combines with J gene TRBJ2-1; 12 bases fit TRBD2. The V gene's germline CDR1 is SGHAT and CDR2 FQNNGV. This CDR3 spans 13 amino acids. V lost 5 bases to trimming and J lost 10 bases; unmatched junction nucleotides: 3. The chain's CDR3 is CASSPSGRGEQFF. Written as DNA, the CDR3 is TGTGCCAGCAGCCCTAGCGGGAGGGGCGAGCAGTTCTTC.

This chain links TRBV5-6 with TRBJ1-2, with a possible D match to TRBD1 (6 bases). V was trimmed by 5 bases and J by 4 bases, leaving 9 bases between them. CDR1 is SGHDT, CDR2 YYEEEE, per germline. The CDR3 totals 12 residues. The CDR3 coding sequence is TGTGCCAGCAGGAGACAGGTCTATGGCTACACCTTC. Translation gives CASRRQVYGYTF.

The rearrangement uses TRBV19 and TRBJ2-1, with 8 bases matching TRBD1. The CDR3 consists of 22 residues. Germline V gives CDR1 LNHDA, CDR2 SQIVND (reference sequence). Trimming cost V 6 bases and J 5 bases; bases outside gene matches: 30. The CDR3 spells CASRRVAGGTPGAHTVHNEQFF. The CDR3 DNA is TGTGCCAGTAGAAGGGTGGCAGGGGGCACGCCAGGGGCACACACAGTTCACAATGAGCAGTTCTTC.

This chain links TRBV7-8 with TRBJ2-1, with TRBD1 as a possible D gene (6 bases). V lost 5 bases to trimming and J lost 3 bases, with 11 bases between them. In germline, CDR1 is SGHVS, CDR2 FQNEAQ. CDR3 length equals 14 residues. DNA of the CDR3: TGTGCCAGCAGCGAGGGGGACAACTACAATGAGCAGTTCTTC. Amino acids: CASSEGDNYNEQFF.

The chain carries TRBV7-9 and TRBJ2-5; D is perhaps TRBD2 (6 bases). Trimming took off 4 bases at V and 1 base at J, with 16 bases between the two ends. This CDR3 region has 16 residues. Germline values: CDR1 SEHNR, CDR2 FQNEAQ (reference sequence). The DNA of the CDR3 is TGTGCCAGCAGCTCCCCCCCTGGGGGGAGCCAAGAGACCCAGTACTTC. This sequence encodes CASSSPPGGSQETQYF.

This chain links TRBV5-1 with TRBJ2-7, with 9 bases fitting TRBD1. The junction had 8 bases not matched to a gene; V was cut back by 7 bases and J by 6 bases. CDR1 and CDR2 from the germline V gene are SGHRS and YFSETQ. The CDR3 is 13 residues long. The CDR3 reads CASFGQGTGEQYF. CDR3 coding DNA: TGCGCCAGCTTCGGACAGGGGACGGGCGAGCAGTACTTC. Full variable domain (remainder filled in from reference TRBV5-1 and TRBJ2-7): KAGVTQTPRYLIKTRGQQVTLSCSPISGHRSVSWYQQTPGQGLQFLFEYFSETQRNKGNFPGRFSGRQFSNSRSEMNVSTLELGDSALYLCASFGQGTGEQYFGPGTRLTVT.

The chain links TRBV15 to TRBJ1-5; D possibly corresponds to TRBD1 (6 bases). The germline V and J ends were trimmed by 0 bases and 3 bases, with 12 bases remaining between them. Germline CDR1 reads LNHNV; CDR2 reads YYDKDF (reference sequence). The CDR3 extends over 16 amino acids. CDR3 nucleotides: TGTGCCACCAGCAGAGACGGCAGGGGCGTCAATCAGCCCCAGCATTTT. It specifies CATSRDGRGVNQPQHF.

The genes are TRBV7-2 and TRBJ2-1; 10 nucleotides agree with TRBD2. The trim removed 5 bases at V and 8 bases at J, leaving 12 bases unmatched. The germline V gene encodes CDR1 SGHTA and CDR2 FQGNSA. The CDR3 is 16 residues long. The CDR3 is CASSPGAGGRVYEQFF. The CDR3, as DNA: TGTGCCAGCAGCCCCGGAGCGGGGGGGCGGGTCTATGAGCAGTTCTTC.

V gene TRBV20-1 combines with J gene TRBJ2-1; 10 positions agree with TRBD1. V was clipped by 3 bases and J by 6 bases; unmatched bases: 8. The germline gives CDR1 DFQATT, CDR2 SNEGSKA (reference sequence). This CDR3 has 15 residues. The CDR3 sequence is CSASQGGTGANEQFF. CDR3 DNA: TGCAGTGCTAGTCAGGGGGGGACAGGGGCCAATGAGCAGTTCTTC.

The rearrangement uses TRBV7-9 and TRBJ2-1; 7 bases are shared with TRBD2. The CDR3 runs 17 residues. Germline CDR1 is SEHNR and CDR2 is FQNEAQ (reference sequence). The J segment lost 3 bases and the V segment lost 2 bases, leaving 10 bases of the junction unmatched. CDR3 DNA: TGTGCCAGCAGCTTAAGAGGTCCGGGGGGTCACTACAATGAGCAGTTCTTC. Amino acid sequence: CASSLRGPGGHYNEQFF.

The CDR3 region is CASSYSGGLEKLFF. CDR3 sequence (DNA): TGTGCCAGCAGTTACTCGGGAGGGCTTGAAAAACTGTTTTTT. V usage is TRBV6-5 and J usage is TRBJ1-4; D is undetermined. V was clipped by 0 bases and J by 7 bases, with 9 bases between them. CDR3 length equals 14 residues. Germline CDR1 reads MNHEY; CDR2 reads SVGAGI.

V gene TRBV12-5 combines with J gene TRBJ1-2; a weak D match, TRBD1 (6 bases). Germline assignment: CDR1 LGHNT and CDR2 FRNRAP. The CDR3 runs 13 residues. Trimming shortened V by 4 bases and J by 8 bases, and 14 bases separated the two germline ends. The CDR3 sequence is CASGSNRAGGYTF. The CDR3 DNA follows: TGTGCTAGTGGTTCGAACAGGGCCGGCGGCTACACCTTC.

V and J are TRBV19 and TRBJ2-1; D gene unclear. This CDR3 is built from 16 residues. CDR1 is LNHDA and CDR2 is SQIVND in the germline V gene (reference sequence). Deletions cut 0 bases from V and 4 bases from J, with 13 bases between. In DNA, the CDR3 is TGTGCCAGTAGTATAGATCATGGCAACAGTTACAATGAGCAGTTCTTC. Translation gives CASSIDHGNSYNEQFF.

The chain carries TRBV11-2 and TRBJ2-1; 8 bases are a match to TRBD2. Per germline, CDR1 SGHAT and CDR2 FQNNGV. The CDR3 runs 15 residues. With 2 bases clipped from V and 3 bases from J, the junction kept 3 bases outside the gene matches. The CDR3 here is CASSLIAGFYNEQFF. CDR3 DNA sequence: TGTGCCAGCAGCTTAATAGCGGGATTCTACAATGAGCAGTTCTTC.

This clone has only a few counts. The chain combines TRBV7-6 with TRBJ1-6; 7 bases align to TRBD1. V was pared by 2 bases and J by 3 bases, with 16 bases of the junction left unmatched. Germline CDR1 is SGHVS and CDR2 is FNYEAQ. The CDR3 totals 20 residues. The CDR3 sequence: CASSLWVSGTDGYYNSPLHF. In DNA, the CDR3 is TGTGCCAGCAGCTTATGGGTATCCGGGACAGACGGCTACTATAATTCACCCCTCCACTTT.

This clone was detected once. The chain is built from TRBV5-6 and TRBJ2-2; a possible D gene is TRBD1 (5 bases). CDR3 size: 15 residues. Germline loops: CDR1 SGHDT, CDR2 YYEEEE. The V end was cut by 0 bases, the J end by 5 bases, with 11 bases between. DNA of the CDR3: TGTGCCAGCAGCTTGGAGGTCAGGGCGACCGGGGAGCTGTTTTTT. Protein product: CASSLEVRATGELFF.

This chain joins TRBV7-2 and TRBJ1-6; 8 bases are shared with TRBD1. Trimming took 8 bases from V and 8 from J; bases not matched to a gene: 5. CDR3 length: 13 amino acids. In germline, CDR1 is SGHTA, CDR2 FQGNSA. CDR3 nucleotide sequence: TGTGCCAGCGGACAGGGTTGGGATTCACCCCTCCACTTT. It encodes CASGQGWDSPLHF.

The chain links TRBV3-1 (or the pseudogene TRBV3-2) to TRBJ2-1; no definite D call. Germline CDR1 LGHDT, CDR2 YNNKEL (reference sequence). Trimming pared 1 base from V and 4 bases from J, leaving 11 bases between. The CDR3 sequence is 15 residues long. In DNA, the CDR3 is TGTGCCAGCAGCCAAGTGGCCCTTTCTTACAATGAGCAGTTCTTC. This encodes CASSQVALSYNEQFF.